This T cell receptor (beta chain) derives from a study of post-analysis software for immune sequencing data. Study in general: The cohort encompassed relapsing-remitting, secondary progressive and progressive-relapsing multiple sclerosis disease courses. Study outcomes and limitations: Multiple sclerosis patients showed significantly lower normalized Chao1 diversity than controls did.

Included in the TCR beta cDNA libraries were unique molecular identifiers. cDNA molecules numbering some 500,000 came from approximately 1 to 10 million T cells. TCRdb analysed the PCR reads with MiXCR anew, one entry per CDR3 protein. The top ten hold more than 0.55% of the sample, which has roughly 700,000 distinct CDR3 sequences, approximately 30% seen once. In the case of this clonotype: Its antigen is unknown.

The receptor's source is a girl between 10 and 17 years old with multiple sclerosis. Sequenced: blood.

For the CDR3, the DNA is TGTGCCAGCAGTTACAGGGGACTAACCACAGATACGCAGTATTTT. It translates to CASSYRGLTTDTQYF. The chain recombines TRBV6-5 with TRBJ2-3; 7 nucleotides agree with TRBD2. This CDR3 is built from 15 residues. In germline, CDR1 is MNHEY, CDR2 SVGAGI. Germline trimming cut 2 bases from V and 2 bases from J; bases unmatched to any gene: 4.